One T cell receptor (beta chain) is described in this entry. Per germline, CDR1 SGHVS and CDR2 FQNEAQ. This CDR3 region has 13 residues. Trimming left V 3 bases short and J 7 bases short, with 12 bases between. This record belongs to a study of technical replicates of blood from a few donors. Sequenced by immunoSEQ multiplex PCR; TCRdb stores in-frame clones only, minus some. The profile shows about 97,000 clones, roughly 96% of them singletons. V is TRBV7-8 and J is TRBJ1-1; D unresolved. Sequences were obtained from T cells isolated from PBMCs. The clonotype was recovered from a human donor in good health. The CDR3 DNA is TGTGCCAGCAGCTTGAGCGTGAATGATGAAGCTTTCTTT. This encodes CASSLSVNDEAFF.